Shown below are 10 T cell receptor beta chains from a single sample sequenced in a study of sequential checkpoint blockade in melanoma. The treatment denotes: randomized to nivolumab then ipilimumab (arm A) or the reverse (arm B). TCRdb keeps only in-frame clones here, not all; method: immunoSEQ multiplex PCR. This sample has 14,000 or so clones, with roughly 50% found just once. Sample: CD8+ T cells sorted from blood (inferred from file names), taken from a patient given nivolumab and ipilimumab in sequence. The origin of the receptors is a human donor with melanoma.

The chain uses TRBV4-1 and TRBJ2-2; D remains unclear. Germline lookup yields CDR1 MGHRA and CDR2 YSYEKL. There are 13 residues in the CDR3. V lost 4 bases and J lost 8, with 11 bases in between. The CDR3 DNA is TGCGCCAGCAGCCCCGCCGACTGGGGGGAGCTGTTTTTT. Translated: CASSPADWGELFF.

V usage is TRBV9 and J usage is TRBJ1-2; D possibly corresponds to TRBD1 (6 bases). Germline assignment: CDR1 SGDLS and CDR2 YYNGEE. With 2 bases removed from V and 0 bases from J, the gap between germline ends came to 11 bases. The CDR3 has 15 residues. The CDR3: CASSVSGTPNYGYTF. Here the CDR3 DNA reads TGTGCCAGCAGCGTGAGCGGGACACCTAACTATGGCTACACCTTC.

The chain employs TRBV6-5 and TRBJ2-3; 11 nucleotides agree with TRBD2. The CDR3 covers 14 residues. Unmatched junction bases numbered 5, after V lost 8 bases and J lost 4 bases. The germline V gene encodes CDR1 MNHEY and CDR2 SVGAGI. The CDR3 DNA sequence: TGTGCCAGCGGAACTAGCGGGAGACCAGATACGCAGTATTTT. Amino acids: CASGTSGRPDTQYF.

The table lists this clone with a count of one. J is TRBJ2-3 and V is TRBV5-1, with 9 bases identical to TRBD2. This CDR3 region has 15 residues. With V trimmed by 4 bases and J by 3 bases, 6 bases remained unmatched. Looked up from germline, CDR1 is SGHRS and CDR2 is YFSETQ. The CDR3 loop reads CASSLSGSRTDTQYF. The CDR3 DNA follows: TGCGCCAGCAGCCTTAGCGGGAGCCGGACAGATACGCAGTATTTT.

This clone has just a few counts. The chain has TRBV6-5 and TRBJ2-5, with a possible D match to TRBD2 (5 bases). The V gene's germline CDR1 is MNHEY and CDR2 SVGAGI. Trimming shortened V by 6 bases and J by 5 bases, and 10 bases separated the two germline ends. CDR3 length: 12 residues. For the CDR3, the DNA is TGTGCCAGCAGCTTAGCGTGGGAGACCCAGTACTTC. It is translated as CASSLAWETQYF.

This chain links TRBV5-1 with TRBJ2-7; 7 bases align to TRBD1. The CDR3 runs to 14 residues. CDR1 and CDR2 from the germline V gene are SGHRS and YFSETQ. V lost 0 bases and J lost 6; bases outside the gene matches: 6. In DNA, the CDR3 is TGCGCCAGCAGCTTGGTCAGGGGGAGTCTCGAGCAGTACTTC. Translated: CASSLVRGSLEQYF. Together with reference TRBV5-1 and TRBJ2-7, the CDR3 gives the full variable domain: KAGVTQTPRYLIKTRGQQVTLSCSPISGHRSVSWYQQTPGQGLQFLFEYFSETQRNKGNFPGRFSGRQFSNSRSEMNVSTLELGDSALYLCASSLVRGSLEQYFGPGTRLTVT.

This chain uses TRBV27 with TRBJ1-2; TRBD1 matches at 12 bases. This CDR3 has 14 residues. With 6 bases clipped from V and 5 bases from J, the junction kept 4 bases outside the gene matches. The germline CDR1 and CDR2 sequences are MNHEY and SMNVEV (reference sequence). This CDR3 reads CASSPGQGAYGYTF. As DNA, the CDR3 is TGTGCCAGCAGCCCGGGACAGGGGGCGTATGGCTACACCTTC.

This chain uses TRBV2 with TRBJ2-7; D perhaps matches TRBD2 (5 bases). V gave up 3 bases and J gave up 0 bases, with 9 bases separating them. The CDR3 loop spans 14 amino acids. Germline V gene data show CDR1 as SNHLY and CDR2 as FYNNEI. Here the CDR3 DNA reads TGTGCCAGCAGTGATAGGAGGAGCTCCTACGAGCAGTACTTC. This encodes CASSDRRSSYEQYF.

The V and J genes are TRBV6-5 and TRBJ2-7, with TRBD1 as a possible D gene (5 bases). Germline V gene sequence: CDR1 MNHEY, CDR2 SVGAGI. V lost 4 bases, J lost 9 bases, and 10 bases lay in between. This CDR3 region has 11 residues. In DNA form, the CDR3 reads TGTGCCAGCAGTTTAGGGGAAGGGCAGTACTTC. Its translation is CASSLGEGQYF.

The chain joins TRBV29-1 to TRBJ2-5; D perhaps matches TRBD2 (6 bases). V was pared by 3 bases and J by 7 bases, with 18 bases between. The CDR3 loop spans 14 amino acids. The germline gives CDR1 SQVTM, CDR2 ANQGSEA. The CDR3 sequence: CSVDNEGMGGTQYF. The CDR3 coding sequence is TGCAGCGTTGATAATGAAGGAATGGGGGGGACCCAGTACTTC.